The clone carrying this TCR beta chain was seen ten or more times. The source of the sample is a study of spatial heterogeneity in lung cancer. The CDR3 is made up of 12 amino acids. Germline CDR1 and CDR2: DFQATT and SNEGSKA (reference sequence). V was pared by 6 bases and J by 5 bases, with 11 bases between. Every individual TCR cDNA molecule carried its own unique molecular identifier, which allowed correction of PCR and sequencing errors. MiXCR, run by TCRdb on the 5' RACE reads, gives a single entry per CDR3 protein. Of tens of thousands of distinct CDR3 sequences in the sample, around 12% were seen once. Sample time point: sample taken at primary tumor resection. Unsorted whole RNA from tumor, nontumor lung or frozen PBMC underwent sequencing.

The sample was PBMCs, taken at surgery. The chain has TRBV20-1 and TRBJ2-1; possibly TRBD1 or TRBD2 for D (5 bases each). This clonotype was sampled from a male donor with early-stage non-small cell lung cancer. CDR3 nucleotide sequence: TGCAGTGCCGCCGGGACCAACAATGAGCAGTTCTTC. It yields the protein CSAAGTNNEQFF.